The rows below give T cell receptor beta chains drawn from one sample of a study of cytomegalovirus exposure and HLA in healthy donors. Assay used: immunoSEQ multiplex PCR; TCRdb lists only in-frame clones, some missing. The sample holds about 200,000 clones, 9.5% to 15% seen once. The sequenced material came from PBMCs. All receptors derive from a man aged 50 to 60 in good health and CMV-seropositive. Each CDR3 is given without its conserved first and last residue. Fields, in order: V gene, clone size, CDR3 protein. Only some rows state a clone size, as once, few, many or a class for expanded clones.

V gene: TRBV19; clone size: .; CDR3 protein: ASSIRAMGGNTIY
V gene: TRBV5-1; clone size: few; CDR3 protein: ASRIAGGLNEQF
V gene: TRBV29-1; clone size: few; CDR3 protein: SVGQYEQY
V gene: TRBV30; clone size: few; CDR3 protein: AWKPGLRQETQY
V gene: TRBV27; clone size: .; CDR3 protein: ASSFSPRGAYEQY
V gene: TRBV7-2; clone size: .; CDR3 protein: ASSLARPQGGYT
V gene: TRBV9; clone size: few; CDR3 protein: ASSYSGGARDTQY
V gene: TRBV4-1; clone size: few; CDR3 protein: ASSQLGLAGGRGYNEQF
V gene: TRBV5-1; clone size: few; CDR3 protein: ASRAASGGATDTQY
V gene: TRBV5-6; clone size: many; CDR3 protein: ASSLNRDYGYT
V gene: TRBV7-2; clone size: few; CDR3 protein: ASSSRGYTEAF
V gene: TRBV7-9; clone size: few; CDR3 protein: ASSLSGNQPQH
V gene: TRBV11-3; clone size: .; CDR3 protein: ASSLGQPTQETQY
V gene: TRBV4-1; clone size: few; CDR3 protein: ASSLGGVNTEAF
V gene: TRBV19; clone size: .; CDR3 protein: ASSPRDGIGNTIY
V gene: TRBV5-4; clone size: .; CDR3 protein: ASSLAIAQGGGYT
V gene: TRBV7-9; clone size: few; CDR3 protein: ASSFELAKNIQY
V gene: TRBV7-9; clone size: few; CDR3 protein: ASSLVGGGTEAF
V gene: TRBV5-4; clone size: few; CDR3 protein: ASSRTSGGTDTQY
V gene: TRBV6-6; clone size: .; CDR3 protein: ASKGSGAWGCT
V gene: TRBV10-2; clone size: .; CDR3 protein: ASMWVGRETQY
V gene: TRBV5-1; clone size: few; CDR3 protein: ASSLGQGRNEQF
V gene: TRBV11-3; clone size: few; CDR3 protein: ASSLAGTENTEAF
V gene: TRBV15; clone size: .; CDR3 protein: ATSRGAGGSTGELF
V gene: TRBV5-4; clone size: few; CDR3 protein: ASSVTSGGADEQF
V gene: TRBV6-6; clone size: few; CDR3 protein: ASSYQGGSQPQH
V gene: TRBV14; clone size: few; CDR3 protein: ASSRLVTRTDTQY
V gene: TRBV19; clone size: few; CDR3 protein: ASSIGTSGGPGDTQY
V gene: TRBV6-1; clone size: .; CDR3 protein: ASSGQGGAPLH
V gene: TRBV7-2; clone size: .; CDR3 protein: ASSDRLAGQETQY
V gene: TRBV19; clone size: few; CDR3 protein: ASTRDRAPGAEAF
V gene: TRBV19; clone size: few; CDR3 protein: ARGDRENTEAF
V gene: TRBV5-8; clone size: .; CDR3 protein: ASSLGQADTQY
V gene: TRBV4-1; clone size: .; CDR3 protein: ASSQSDRRNYGYT
V gene: TRBV7-2; clone size: .; CDR3 protein: ASSRTGGWYGYT
V gene: TRBV5-1; clone size: few; CDR3 protein: ASSLVASGGNEQF
V gene: TRBV2; clone size: .; CDR3 protein: ASSDLVGTPYNEQF
V gene: TRBV4-2; clone size: .; CDR3 protein: ASSFPPSGGAGELF
V gene: TRBV4-1; clone size: few; CDR3 protein: ASSQVTSSQPQH